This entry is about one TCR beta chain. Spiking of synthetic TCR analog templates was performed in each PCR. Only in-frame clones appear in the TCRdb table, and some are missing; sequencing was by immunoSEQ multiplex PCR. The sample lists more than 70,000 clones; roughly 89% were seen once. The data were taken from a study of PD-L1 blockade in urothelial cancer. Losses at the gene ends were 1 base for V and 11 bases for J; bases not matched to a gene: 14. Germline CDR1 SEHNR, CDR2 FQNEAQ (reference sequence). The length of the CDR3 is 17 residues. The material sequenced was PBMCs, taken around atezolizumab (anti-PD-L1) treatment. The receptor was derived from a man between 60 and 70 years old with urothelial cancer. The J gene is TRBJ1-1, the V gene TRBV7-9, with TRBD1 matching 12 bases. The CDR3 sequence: CASSLGQPGQGAVRAFF. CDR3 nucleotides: TGTGCCAGCAGCTTAGGCCAACCGGGACAGGGGGCCGTAAGGGCTTTCTTT.